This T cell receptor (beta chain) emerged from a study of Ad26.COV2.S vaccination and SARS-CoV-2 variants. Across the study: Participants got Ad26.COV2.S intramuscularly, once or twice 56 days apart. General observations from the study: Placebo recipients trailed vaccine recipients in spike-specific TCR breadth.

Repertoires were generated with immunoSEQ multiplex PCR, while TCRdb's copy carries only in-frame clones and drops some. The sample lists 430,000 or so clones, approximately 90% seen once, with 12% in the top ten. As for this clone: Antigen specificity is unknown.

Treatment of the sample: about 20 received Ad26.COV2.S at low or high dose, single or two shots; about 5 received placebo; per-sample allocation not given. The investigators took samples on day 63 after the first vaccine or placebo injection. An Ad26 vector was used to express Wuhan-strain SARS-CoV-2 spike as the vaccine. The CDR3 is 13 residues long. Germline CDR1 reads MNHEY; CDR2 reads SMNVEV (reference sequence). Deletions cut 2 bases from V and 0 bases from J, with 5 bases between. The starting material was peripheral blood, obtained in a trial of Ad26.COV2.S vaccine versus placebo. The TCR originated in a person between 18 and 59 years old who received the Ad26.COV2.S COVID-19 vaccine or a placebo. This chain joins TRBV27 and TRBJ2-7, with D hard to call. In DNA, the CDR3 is TGTGCCAGCAGTTTAGGCAACTCCTACGAGCAGTACTTC. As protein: CASSLGNSYEQYF.